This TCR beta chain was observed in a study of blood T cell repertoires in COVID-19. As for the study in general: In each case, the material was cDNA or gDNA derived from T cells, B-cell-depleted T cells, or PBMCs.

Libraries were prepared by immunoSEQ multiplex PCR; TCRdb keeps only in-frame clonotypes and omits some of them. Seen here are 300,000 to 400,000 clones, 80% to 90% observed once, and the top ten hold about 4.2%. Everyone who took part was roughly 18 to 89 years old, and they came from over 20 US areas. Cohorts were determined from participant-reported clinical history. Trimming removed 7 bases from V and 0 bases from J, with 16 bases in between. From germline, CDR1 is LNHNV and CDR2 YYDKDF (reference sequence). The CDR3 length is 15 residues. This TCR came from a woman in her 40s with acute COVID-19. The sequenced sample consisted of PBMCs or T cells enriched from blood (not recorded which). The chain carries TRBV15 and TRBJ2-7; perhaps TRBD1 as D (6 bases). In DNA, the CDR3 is TGTGCCACCACCTCCAGCAGGGGAGTCTCCTACGAGCAGTACTTC. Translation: CATTSSRGVSYEQYF.